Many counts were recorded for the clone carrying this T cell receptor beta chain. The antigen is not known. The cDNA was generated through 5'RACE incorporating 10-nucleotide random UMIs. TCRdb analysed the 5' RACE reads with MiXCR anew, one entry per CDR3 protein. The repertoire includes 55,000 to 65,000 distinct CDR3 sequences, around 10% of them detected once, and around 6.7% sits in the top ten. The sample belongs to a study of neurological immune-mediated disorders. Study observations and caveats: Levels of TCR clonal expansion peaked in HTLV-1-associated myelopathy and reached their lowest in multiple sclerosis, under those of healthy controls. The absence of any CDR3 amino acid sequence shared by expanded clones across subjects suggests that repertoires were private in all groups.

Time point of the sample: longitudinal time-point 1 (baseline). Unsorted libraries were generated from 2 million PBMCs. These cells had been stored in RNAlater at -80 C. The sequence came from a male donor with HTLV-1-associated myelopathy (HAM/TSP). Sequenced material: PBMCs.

The CDR3 bases are TGTGCCAGCAACCAGGGTAGGTGGAATGAGCAGTTCTTC. Its protein is CASNQGRWNEQFF. This rearrangement joins TRBV28 to TRBJ2-1; D might be TRBD1 (5 bases). V was clipped by 7 bases and J by 7 bases, with 14 bases between them. The germline V gene has CDR1 MDHEN and CDR2 SYDVKM. This CDR3 has 13 residues.